Described below is a single T cell receptor (beta chain) sequence and its context. Trimming removed 2 bases from V and 8 bases from J, with 12 bases in between. This CDR3 spans 13 amino acids. From germline, CDR1 is KGHSH and CDR2 LQKENI. The sample comes from a study of beta chain features in type 1 diabetes. Expressed TCRB transcripts were sequenced after all isolated RNA was converted to cDNA. Data came from immunoSEQ multiplex PCR; TCRdb stores just in-frame clones and leaves some out. The table shows under 250,000 clones, with 25% to 35% occurring only once. This rearrangement joins TRBV18 to TRBJ1-2; D uncertain. The specimen was central memory CD4+ T cells from blood. The source is a man aged 30 to 39 in good health. The CDR3 DNA is TGTGCCAGCTCACCAATAGGGATCGAAGGCTACACCTTC. Translated: CASSPIGIEGYTF.